The clone carrying this T cell receptor (beta chain) was found once. Germline trimming cut 4 bases from V and 4 bases from J; bases unmatched to any gene: 8. Per germline, CDR1 SGDLS and CDR2 YYNGEE. This CDR3 is built from 15 residues. The source of the sample is a study of blood T cell repertoires in COVID-19. Turning to the study itself: Material from acute and convalescent COVID-19 was sourced from the United States, Italy and Spain. T cells, B-cell-depleted T cells, or PBMCs supplied cDNA or gDNA.

Clones were read by immunoSEQ multiplex PCR, and TCRdb kept only the in-frame ones, dropping some. The sample lists about 47,000 clones, over 80% occurring once. V gene TRBV9 combines with J gene TRBJ1-2; 9 bases are shared with TRBD1. Sequenced: peripheral blood. The receptor was isolated from a human donor with active COVID-19. The donor label of this sample is uncertain. This CDR3 reads CASSTSGGQGYGYTF. The CDR3 DNA follows: TGTGCCAGCAGCACCTCCGGGGGACAGGGCTATGGCTACACCTTC. Filled out from reference TRBV9 and TRBJ1-2, the complete variable domain reads DSGVTQTPKHLITATGQRVTLRCSPRSGDLSVYWYQQSLDQGLQFLIQYYNGEERAKGNILERFSAQQFPDLHSELNLSSLELGDSALYFCASSTSGGQGYGYTFGSGTRLTVV.